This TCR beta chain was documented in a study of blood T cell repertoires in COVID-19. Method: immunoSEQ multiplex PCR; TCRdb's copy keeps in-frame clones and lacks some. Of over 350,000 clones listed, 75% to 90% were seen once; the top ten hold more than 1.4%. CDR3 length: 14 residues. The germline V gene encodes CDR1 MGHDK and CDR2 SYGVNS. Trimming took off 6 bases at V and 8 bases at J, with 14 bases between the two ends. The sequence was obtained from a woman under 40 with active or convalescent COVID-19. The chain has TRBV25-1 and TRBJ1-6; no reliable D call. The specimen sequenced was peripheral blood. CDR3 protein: CASSLEGFHSPLHF. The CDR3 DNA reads TGTGCCAGCAGCCTCGAGGGATTTCATTCACCCCTCCACTTT.